The clone carrying this T cell receptor (beta chain) was seen many times. No antigen is known for it. V lost 1 base to trimming and J lost 14 bases; unmatched junction nucleotides: 7. Germline V gene sequence: CDR1 SGHKS, CDR2 YYEKEE (reference sequence). The CDR3 is made up of 13 amino acids. TCRdb processed the multiplex PCR reads anew with MiXCR; each CDR3 protein has one entry. The sample holds 150,000 to 200,000 distinct CDR3 sequences, roughly a third seen once. This record belongs to a study of breast tumors, draining lymph nodes, adjacent tissues. Study observations and caveats: That most tumor T cells come from lymph nodes remained unproven.

Samples came from axillary lymph nodes draining the breast cancer. This sequence was found in a female donor with breast cancer. Some clones in this sample may be carry-over from other donors' samples. The sample consisted of axillary lymph node tissue. The chain employs TRBV5-5 and TRBJ2-5; 11 nucleotides line up with TRBD2. The CDR3 loop reads CASSLSVTSGTYF. CDR3 DNA: TGTGCCAGCAGCTTGTCGGTGACTAGCGGGACCTACTTC.